This T cell receptor (beta chain) was recorded in a study of blood T cell repertoires in COVID-19. Overall study: Whether acute or convalescent, the COVID-19 samples came from the United States, Italy and Spain. The analysed material was cDNA or gDNA that came from T cells, B-cell-depleted T cells, or PBMCs.

Per the authors' pipeline: Amplification with reference gene primers provided the estimates of nucleated cell counts. Profiling relied on immunoSEQ multiplex PCR, and the TCRdb table lists in-frame clones only, not all of them. D and trimming come from the DNA, and the V and J calls and clone size come from that table. The sample shows nearly 300,000 clones, 84% of them seen only once. Patients in Seattle were enrolled during active infection, then followed longitudinally. CDR3 size: 16 residues. Germline-derived CDR1 and CDR2 are SNHLY and FYNNEI. V shed 0 bases, J shed 12 bases, and the junction held 11 bases outside the gene matches.

The source of this sequence is a human donor with COVID-19, enrolled during active disease. The donor label of this sample is uncertain. This chain joins TRBV2 and TRBJ1-6, with 7 bases matching TRBD1. Sequenced sample: peripheral blood. In nucleotides, the CDR3 is TGTGCCAGCAGTGAAGCTGAGTTCTGGCAGGGGGTACCCCTCCACTTT. Translated: CASSEAEFWQGVPLHF.